This TCR beta chain is from a study of post-analysis software for immune sequencing data. Study-level findings and limits: Controls showed significantly higher normalized Chao1 diversity than did multiple sclerosis patients. With TRBV5-6, TRBV5-1 and TRBV20-1 included, about five TRBV segments were more frequent in patients than in controls.

Notes on this clonotype: Antigen: not known.

The TCR beta cDNA libraries carried unique molecular identifiers. TCRdb processed the PCR reads anew with MiXCR; each CDR3 protein has one entry. The data show 450,000 to 650,000 distinct CDR3 sequences, roughly 47% seen once. V lost 1 base and J 5 bases, leaving 11 bases between the germline ends. The CDR3 is made up of 14 amino acids. The TCR sequence derives from a girl aged 5 to 17 with multiple sclerosis. The sequenced sample consisted of blood. The chain combines TRBV12-3 or TRBV12-4 with TRBJ2-5; D is unclear. CDR3 sequence reads: CASSLDGLRETQYF. CDR3 DNA sequence: TGTGCCAGCAGTTTAGATGGGCTTCGGGAGACCCAGTACTTC.